This T cell receptor beta chain was captured in a study of cytomegalovirus exposure and HLA in healthy donors. This CDR3 comprises 14 residues. The ends lost 5 bases at V and 1 base at J; junction bases unmatched: 3. Looked up from germline, CDR1 is SEHNR and CDR2 is FQNEAQ (reference sequence). Measured with immunoSEQ multiplex PCR; TCRdb has only the in-frame clones, and not every one. The profile shows over 100,000 clones, roughly 94% of them singletons. The chain uses TRBV7-9 and TRBJ2-5; 8 nucleotides align to TRBD2. Sequencing was performed on PBMCs. This receptor was obtained from a woman aged 18-30 years in good health and CMV-seronegative. CDR3 sequence reads: CASSRSGTQETQYF. Here the CDR3 DNA reads TGTGCCAGCAGCCGTAGCGGGACCCAAGAGACCCAGTACTTC.